These T cell receptor beta chains were read from a single sample in a study of a mutant IDH1 vaccine in newly diagnosed glioma. Method: immunoSEQ multiplex PCR; TCRdb's copy keeps in-frame clones and lacks some. The sample records about 32,000 clones, roughly 87% being singletons. The sample here was PBMCs, taken from a glioma patient treated with radiotherapy, temozolomide or both. These receptors originate from a man aged 25 to 40 with glioma. The CDR3 runs from the conserved cysteine through the conserved F or W. Fields, in order: J gene, V gene, D gene, clone size, CDR3 DNA, CDR3 protein. D genes are given only for firm matches. Size is stated for part of the rows, as once, few or many counts, or as a class when the clone is expanded.

j_gene: TRBJ2-5; v_gene: TRBV5-1; d_gene: -; abundance: -; CDR3nt: TGCGCCAGCAGCTTGGAGTGGGGCGGGGCCCGCTCATGGGGTGACCAGTACTTC; CDR3aa: CASSLEWGGARSWGDQYF
j_gene: TRBJ2-5; v_gene: TRBV7-2; d_gene: -; abundance: once; CDR3nt: TGTGCCAGCAGCCTACTCGGAACTCGGGATGAGACCCAGTACTTC; CDR3aa: CASSLLGTRDETQYF
j_gene: TRBJ1-1; v_gene: TRBV2; d_gene: -; abundance: -; CDR3nt: TGTGCCAGCAACGAGGGACGGAACACTGAAGCTTTCTTT; CDR3aa: CASNEGRNTEAFF
j_gene: TRBJ2-3; v_gene: TRBV2; d_gene: -; abundance: medium-sized; CDR3nt: TGTGCCAGCAGTGAAGCGCTTCTTCAGGTTTCCACAGATACGCAGTATTTT; CDR3aa: CASSEALLQVSTDTQYF
j_gene: TRBJ2-1; v_gene: TRBV27; d_gene: TRBD2; abundance: -; CDR3nt: TGTGCCAGCAGTCCCCTAACGACTAGCGGGAGTGTCAATGAGCAGTTCTTC; CDR3aa: CASSPLTTSGSVNEQFF
j_gene: TRBJ1-2; v_gene: TRBV11-2; d_gene: TRBD1; abundance: -; CDR3nt: TGTGCCAGCAGCTTAGCCAGGGGGACCTACTATGGCTACACCTTC; CDR3aa: CASSLARGTYYGYTF
j_gene: TRBJ2-7; v_gene: TRBV5-6; d_gene: -; abundance: -; CDR3nt: TGTGCCAGCAGTTTAACAGCTTACGAGCAGTACTTC; CDR3aa: CASSLTAYEQYF
j_gene: TRBJ2-1; v_gene: TRBV4-1; d_gene: -; abundance: -; CDR3nt: TGCGCCAGCAGCCAAGAGCCAAGCAGGGGCAATGAGCAGTTCTTC; CDR3aa: CASSQEPSRGNEQFF
j_gene: TRBJ2-2; v_gene: TRBV5-1; d_gene: -; abundance: -; CDR3nt: TGCGCCAGCAGCTTGGTTCAGTCGAACACCGGGGAGCTGTTTTTT; CDR3aa: CASSLVQSNTGELFF
j_gene: TRBJ1-2; v_gene: TRBV6-1; d_gene: -; abundance: -; CDR3nt: TGTGCCAGCAGCCCTAACAGGGATCGGGGCTACACCTTC; CDR3aa: CASSPNRDRGYTF
j_gene: TRBJ1-1; v_gene: TRBV29-1; d_gene: -; abundance: once; CDR3nt: TGCAGCGCCGGGACCTGGGATACTGAAGCTTTCTTT; CDR3aa: CSAGTWDTEAFF
j_gene: TRBJ1-5; v_gene: TRBV4-1; d_gene: TRBD1; abundance: few; CDR3nt: TGCGCCAGCAGCCAAGATGGGACAGGGAGGCTCGTAGGTTGGCCCCAGCATTTT; CDR3aa: CASSQDGTGRLVGWPQHF
j_gene: TRBJ1-4; v_gene: TRBV10-3; d_gene: -; abundance: -; CDR3nt: TGTGCCATCAATTCGGATGCAACTAATGAAAAACTGTTTTTT; CDR3aa: CAINSDATNEKLFF
j_gene: TRBJ1-2; v_gene: TRBV6-1; d_gene: TRBD1; abundance: -; CDR3nt: TGTGCCAGCAGTGAAGCTCGATTCAGGGGGCCCTATGGCTACACCTTC; CDR3aa: CASSEARFRGPYGYTF
j_gene: TRBJ2-4; v_gene: TRBV6-5; d_gene: -; abundance: -; CDR3nt: TGTGCCAGCAGTTACTCTTTCCAAAACATTCAGTACTTC; CDR3aa: CASSYSFQNIQYF
j_gene: TRBJ1-6; v_gene: TRBV5-1; d_gene: -; abundance: -; CDR3nt: TGCGCCAGCAGCTTGTTAGGGCCCGACAGTCCTAATAATTCACCCCTCCACTTT; CDR3aa: CASSLLGPDSPNNSPLHF
j_gene: TRBJ2-4; v_gene: TRBV7-9; d_gene: -; abundance: -; CDR3nt: TGTGCCAGCAGCCACAGGTTAGGAGCCAAAAACATTCAGTACTTC; CDR3aa: CASSHRLGAKNIQYF
j_gene: TRBJ1-1; v_gene: TRBV19; d_gene: TRBD1; abundance: -; CDR3nt: TGTGCCAGTAGGGAGGAGGGGGCAAACACTGAAGCTTTCTTT; CDR3aa: CASREEGANTEAFF
j_gene: TRBJ1-2; v_gene: TRBV2; d_gene: -; abundance: -; CDR3nt: TGTGCCAGCAGTCCGTCACCCTATGGCTACACCTTC; CDR3aa: CASSPSPYGYTF
j_gene: TRBJ1-4; v_gene: TRBV19; d_gene: -; abundance: -; CDR3nt: TGTGCCAGTAGTAAAAAGGCTCGGGGGGGGGAAGAAAAACTGTTTTTT; CDR3aa: CASSKKARGGEEKLFF
j_gene: TRBJ2-2; v_gene: TRBV5-6; d_gene: -; abundance: -; CDR3nt: TGTGCCAGCAGCAGGTACCGGGACACCAACACCGGGGAGCTGTTTTTT; CDR3aa: CASSRYRDTNTGELFF
j_gene: TRBJ2-6; v_gene: TRBV25-1; d_gene: -; abundance: once; CDR3nt: TGTGCCAGCAGTGAATTTGATTCTGGGGCCAACGTCCTGACTTTC; CDR3aa: CASSEFDSGANVLTF
j_gene: TRBJ2-1; v_gene: TRBV2; d_gene: -; abundance: -; CDR3nt: TGTGCCAGCTACAGGTACAATGAGCAGTTCTTC; CDR3aa: CASYRYNEQFF